Listed below are T cell receptor beta chains from one sample, sequenced in a study of blood T cell repertoires in COVID-19. Profiled with immunoSEQ multiplex PCR; TCRdb holds only in-frame clones, not every one. The repertoire consists of roughly 220,000 clones, with about nine tenths occurring once and the leading ten covering about 2%. Sequencing was performed on peripheral blood. These receptors came from a man aged 25 to 40 who had recovered from COVID-19. Each CDR3 is given with its conserved first and last residue. D genes are given only for firm matches. Some rows mark clone size as missing; the rest say once, few, many or name a class of expanded clone.

V gene: TRBV6-2/TRBV6-3
J gene: TRBJ1-2
clone size: -
D gene: -
CDR3 protein: CASSQARVHGYTF
CDR3 DNA: TGTGCCAGCAGCCAAGCCCGGGTTCATGGCTACACCTTC

V gene: TRBV6-5
J gene: TRBJ2-1
clone size: -
D gene: TRBD2
CDR3 protein: CASTRGTRGMDEQFF
CDR3 DNA: TGTGCCAGCACCCGTGGGACTAGGGGTATGGATGAGCAGTTCTTC

V gene: TRBV18
J gene: TRBJ2-7
clone size: -
D gene: TRBD1
CDR3 protein: CASSPKTGAYEQYF
CDR3 DNA: TGTGCCAGCTCACCCAAGACAGGGGCCTACGAGCAGTACTTC

V gene: TRBV7-9
J gene: TRBJ1-1
clone size: -
D gene: -
CDR3 protein: CASSSPDRGAFF
CDR3 DNA: TGTGCCAGCAGCTCCCCCGACAGAGGAGCTTTCTTT

V gene: TRBV19
J gene: TRBJ2-7
clone size: -
D gene: -
CDR3 protein: CASSLGGLNEQYF
CDR3 DNA: TGTGCCAGTAGCCTGGGGGGGCTTAACGAGCAGTACTTC

V gene: TRBV7-2
J gene: TRBJ1-2
clone size: -
D gene: -
CDR3 protein: CASSFSGGGYGYTF
CDR3 DNA: TGTGCCAGCAGCTTTAGTGGGGGAGGCTATGGCTACACCTTC

V gene: TRBV3-1/TRBV3-2
J gene: TRBJ1-2
clone size: -
D gene: -
CDR3 protein: CASSQGTASPRAGRWGYTF
CDR3 DNA: TGTGCCAGCAGCCAAGGTACGGCTTCGCCCCGGGCAGGGCGGTGGGGCTACACCTTC

V gene: TRBV4-2
J gene: TRBJ2-2
clone size: -
D gene: TRBD2
CDR3 protein: CASSQELPGLAGPGELFF
CDR3 DNA: TGTGCCAGCAGCCAAGAACTACCGGGACTAGCGGGGCCCGGGGAGCTGTTTTTT

V gene: TRBV5-1
J gene: TRBJ1-1
clone size: -
D gene: -
CDR3 protein: CASSLRGDTEAFF
CDR3 DNA: TGCGCCAGCAGCTTGCGGGGGGACACTGAAGCTTTCTTT

V gene: TRBV5-1
J gene: TRBJ2-3
clone size: -
D gene: TRBD1
CDR3 protein: CASSLGQGAQTDTQYF
CDR3 DNA: TGCGCCAGCAGCCTGGGACAGGGGGCGCAAACAGATACGCAGTATTTT

V gene: TRBV15
J gene: TRBJ1-1
clone size: -
D gene: -
CDR3 protein: CATSRGGLMNTEAFF
CDR3 DNA: TGTGCCACCAGCAGAGGAGGCTTAATGAACACTGAAGCTTTCTTT

V gene: TRBV11-2
J gene: TRBJ1-5
clone size: -
D gene: TRBD1
CDR3 protein: CASSRRTGEQPQHF
CDR3 DNA: TGTGCCAGCAGCCGCCGAACAGGGGAACAGCCCCAGCATTTT

V gene: TRBV10-1
J gene: TRBJ2-3
clone size: -
D gene: TRBD2
CDR3 protein: CASIPTILAEDADTQYF
CDR3 DNA: TGCGCCAGCATCCCAACGATACTAGCGGAGGACGCAGATACGCAGTATTTT

V gene: TRBV6-5
J gene: TRBJ1-1
clone size: few
D gene: TRBD1
CDR3 protein: CASSYSGTDHTEAFF
CDR3 DNA: TGTGCCAGCAGTTACTCGGGGACAGACCACACTGAAGCTTTCTTT

V gene: TRBV9
J gene: TRBJ1-2
clone size: -
D gene: TRBD1
CDR3 protein: CASSADRVDYGYTF
CDR3 DNA: TGTGCCAGCAGCGCTGACAGGGTGGACTATGGCTACACCTTC

V gene: TRBV4-2
J gene: TRBJ2-3
clone size: once
D gene: TRBD2
CDR3 protein: CASSQASGTSARTDTQYF
CDR3 DNA: TGTGCCAGCAGCCAAGCTTCCGGGACTAGCGCTCGCACAGATACGCAGTATTTT

V gene: TRBV6-5
J gene: TRBJ2-5
clone size: once
D gene: -
CDR3 protein: CASARSGPQETQYF
CDR3 DNA: TGTGCCAGCGCGAGGTCCGGTCCCCAAGAGACCCAGTACTTC

V gene: TRBV3-1/TRBV3-2
J gene: TRBJ2-7
clone size: -
D gene: -
CDR3 protein: CASSPAVSRNEQYF
CDR3 DNA: TGTGCCAGCAGCCCTGCGGTGTCCCGGAACGAGCAGTACTTC

V gene: TRBV5-1
J gene: TRBJ2-7
clone size: -
D gene: TRBD2
CDR3 protein: CASSPPLAGSYEQYF
CDR3 DNA: TGCGCCAGCTCCCCCCCGCTAGCGGGCTCCTACGAGCAGTACTTC

V gene: TRBV11-3
J gene: TRBJ1-1
clone size: -
D gene: -
CDR3 protein: CASSAGNEAFF
CDR3 DNA: TGTGCCAGCAGCGCGGGGAATGAAGCTTTCTTT

V gene: TRBV5-8
J gene: TRBJ1-2
clone size: -
D gene: TRBD1
CDR3 protein: CASSLLQGNTYGYTF
CDR3 DNA: TGTGCCAGCAGCTTGCTACAGGGGAATACATATGGCTACACCTTC

V gene: TRBV6-2/TRBV6-3
J gene: TRBJ2-3
clone size: -
D gene: -
CDR3 protein: CASSFGPTIRSTDTQYF
CDR3 DNA: TGTGCCAGCAGTTTTGGGCCGACCATACGAAGCACAGATACGCAGTATTTT

V gene: TRBV18
J gene: TRBJ1-4
clone size: -
D gene: TRBD1
CDR3 protein: CASSPQTGGEKLFF
CDR3 DNA: TGTGCCAGCTCTCCCCAGACAGGGGGGGAAAAACTGTTTTTT

V gene: TRBV11-2
J gene: TRBJ1-1
clone size: few
D gene: TRBD1
CDR3 protein: CASSYTPGTGETEAFF
CDR3 DNA: TGTGCCAGCAGCTACACTCCCGGGACAGGGGAAACTGAAGCTTTCTTT

V gene: TRBV6-5
J gene: TRBJ1-4
clone size: many
D gene: -
CDR3 protein: CAAGGPELFF
CDR3 DNA: TGTGCCGCGGGGGGCCCAGAGCTGTTTTTT

V gene: TRBV18
J gene: TRBJ2-1
clone size: -
D gene: TRBD2
CDR3 protein: CASSPVQRGLTNEQFF
CDR3 DNA: TGTGCCAGCTCACCGGTCCAGCGGGGGCTAACGAATGAGCAGTTCTTC

V gene: TRBV19
J gene: TRBJ2-7
clone size: -
D gene: -
CDR3 protein: CASSMFHGEQYF
CDR3 DNA: TGTGCCAGTAGTATGTTTCACGGCGAGCAGTACTTC

V gene: TRBV5-6
J gene: TRBJ1-6
clone size: -
D gene: -
CDR3 protein: CASSSGNFVGAENSPLHF
CDR3 DNA: TGTGCCAGCAGCTCGGGTAACTTTGTAGGGGCAGAGAATTCACCCCTCCACTTT

V gene: TRBV6-5
J gene: TRBJ1-2
clone size: -
D gene: -
CDR3 protein: CASSYSRLANYGYTF
CDR3 DNA: TGTGCCAGCAGTTACTCGAGGCTAGCTAACTATGGCTACACCTTC

V gene: TRBV7-9
J gene: TRBJ1-2
clone size: -
D gene: -
CDR3 protein: CASSSFKDRSTLYGYTF
CDR3 DNA: TGTGCCAGCAGCTCGTTTAAGGACAGATCGACTCTCTATGGCTACACCTTC

V gene: TRBV24-1
J gene: TRBJ1-4
clone size: -
D gene: -
CDR3 protein: CATSDSTGDEKLFF
CDR3 DNA: TGTGCCACCAGTGATTCCACGGGGGATGAAAAACTGTTTTTT

V gene: TRBV19
J gene: TRBJ1-5
clone size: -
D gene: TRBD1
CDR3 protein: CASSIGTAYSNQPQHF
CDR3 DNA: TGTGCCAGTAGTATCGGGACAGCGTATAGCAATCAGCCCCAGCATTTT

V gene: TRBV27
J gene: TRBJ2-2
clone size: -
D gene: TRBD1
CDR3 protein: CASSPGGVTGELFF
CDR3 DNA: TGTGCCAGCAGTCCAGGGGGTGTCACCGGGGAGCTGTTTTTT

V gene: TRBV9
J gene: TRBJ2-2
clone size: -
D gene: TRBD1
CDR3 protein: CASTPGTGTGELFF
CDR3 DNA: TGTGCCAGCACCCCCGGGACAGGGACCGGGGAGCTGTTTTTT

V gene: TRBV4-3
J gene: TRBJ2-7
clone size: -
D gene: -
CDR3 protein: CASSQDGGGAPYEQYF
CDR3 DNA: TGCGCCAGCAGCCAAGACGGAGGGGGCGCCCCCTACGAGCAGTACTTC

V gene: TRBV6-2/TRBV6-3
J gene: TRBJ2-7
clone size: -
D gene: TRBD1
CDR3 protein: CASSERSGTGIFEQYF
CDR3 DNA: TGTGCCAGCAGTGAGAGGTCCGGGACAGGGATCTTCGAGCAGTACTTC

V gene: TRBV7-2
J gene: TRBJ1-1
clone size: -
D gene: -
CDR3 protein: CASSPREGGVTEAFF
CDR3 DNA: TGTGCCAGCAGCCCCCGAGAGGGAGGAGTCACTGAAGCTTTCTTT

V gene: TRBV11-3
J gene: TRBJ2-1
clone size: -
D gene: TRBD2
CDR3 protein: CASSFSGGAGEQFF
CDR3 DNA: TGTGCCAGCAGCTTTAGCGGGGGGGCCGGTGAGCAGTTCTTC

V gene: TRBV11-2
J gene: TRBJ1-1
clone size: -
D gene: -
CDR3 protein: CASSLAVGRKNTEAFF
CDR3 DNA: TGTGCCAGCAGCTTAGCAGTCGGCAGGAAGAACACTGAAGCTTTCTTT

V gene: TRBV19
J gene: TRBJ2-1
clone size: -
D gene: TRBD1
CDR3 protein: CASSIFGGQANNEQFF
CDR3 DNA: TGTGCCAGTAGTATTTTTGGGGGACAGGCGAACAATGAGCAGTTCTTC

V gene: TRBV10-2
J gene: TRBJ2-1
clone size: -
D gene: -
CDR3 protein: CASSESTQGDEQFF
CDR3 DNA: TGCGCCAGCAGTGAGTCGACTCAAGGGGATGAGCAGTTCTTC

V gene: TRBV10-3
J gene: TRBJ1-1
clone size: -
D gene: TRBD1
CDR3 protein: CAISENTGGKGNTEAFF
CDR3 DNA: TGTGCCATCAGTGAGAATACAGGGGGCAAGGGCAACACTGAAGCTTTCTTT

V gene: TRBV6-5
J gene: TRBJ1-2
clone size: -
D gene: -
CDR3 protein: CASRNRPYGYTF
CDR3 DNA: TGTGCCAGCAGGAACAGGCCCTATGGCTACACCTTC

V gene: TRBV6-5
J gene: TRBJ1-1
clone size: -
D gene: -
CDR3 protein: CASSLQGLNTEAFF
CDR3 DNA: TGTGCCAGCAGCCTACAGGGTTTGAACACTGAAGCTTTCTTT

V gene: TRBV12-3/TRBV12-4
J gene: TRBJ2-7
clone size: -
D gene: TRBD1
CDR3 protein: CASSLDRAYEQYF
CDR3 DNA: TGTGCCAGCAGTCTCGACAGGGCCTACGAGCAGTACTTC

V gene: TRBV11-3
J gene: TRBJ2-7
clone size: few
D gene: -
CDR3 protein: CASSSGYEQYF
CDR3 DNA: TGTGCCAGCAGCTCGGGATACGAGCAGTACTTC

V gene: TRBV5-5
J gene: TRBJ2-2
clone size: once
D gene: -
CDR3 protein: CASSWGLLGTNTGELFF
CDR3 DNA: TGTGCCAGCAGCTGGGGACTCCTGGGGACGAACACCGGGGAGCTGTTTTTT